The rows below give T cell receptor beta chains drawn from one sample of a study of blood T cell repertoires in COVID-19. Sequencing used immunoSEQ multiplex PCR; TCRdb keeps in-frame clones, though not all of them. The sample contains 90,000 to 150,000 clones, approximately 80% of which appear only once. Sequencing was done on a sample of peripheral blood. The receptors shown here come from a man between 50 and 59 years old with acute or convalescent COVID-19. The CDR3 runs from the conserved cysteine through the conserved F or W. D genes are given only for firm matches. Part of the rows lack a size; the others show once, few, many or a class for expanded clones.

cdr3_nt: TGTGCCAGCAATAGCGGGTACTCCTACAATGAGCAGTTCTTC
cdr3_aa: CASNSGYSYNEQFF
v_call: TRBV2
j_call: TRBJ2-1
d_call: TRBD2
clone_size: once

cdr3_nt: TGTGCCACCAGCACCGGGACTAGCGGGGTAACCTCCTACGAGCAGTACTTC
cdr3_aa: CATSTGTSGVTSYEQYF
v_call: TRBV15
j_call: TRBJ2-7
d_call: TRBD2
clone_size: .

cdr3_nt: TGTGCCAGCAGCTTGACAGGGACCCTCCATGAGTACTTC
cdr3_aa: CASSLTGTLHEYF
v_call: TRBV11-2
j_call: TRBJ2-5
d_call: TRBD1
clone_size: .

cdr3_nt: TGTGCCAGCCCTGGGGAGAGGTACGAGCAGTACTTC
cdr3_aa: CASPGERYEQYF
v_call: TRBV21-1
j_call: TRBJ2-7
d_call: .
clone_size: .

cdr3_nt: TGTGCCAGCAGTGATGGGACTAGCGGGTTTGAGCAGTTCTTC
cdr3_aa: CASSDGTSGFEQFF
v_call: TRBV6-4
j_call: TRBJ2-1
d_call: TRBD2
clone_size: .

cdr3_nt: TGTGCCAGTAGCAAGGAGACCGGGGAGCTGTTTTTT
cdr3_aa: CASSKETGELFF
v_call: TRBV19
j_call: TRBJ2-2
d_call: .
clone_size: .

cdr3_nt: TGTGCCAGCAGCCCCCTTGAAGGCCCTAGGACTGAAGCTTTCTTT
cdr3_aa: CASSPLEGPRTEAFF
v_call: TRBV7-8
j_call: TRBJ1-1
d_call: .
clone_size: once

cdr3_nt: TGTGCCACCCTGCACAGCCGGGGCTATGGCTACACCTTC
cdr3_aa: CATLHSRGYGYTF
v_call: TRBV2
j_call: TRBJ1-2
d_call: .
clone_size: once

cdr3_nt: TGTGCCAGCAGTTCGCATAGCGGGAGCTACGAGCAGTACTTC
cdr3_aa: CASSSHSGSYEQYF
v_call: TRBV6-5
j_call: TRBJ2-7
d_call: TRBD2
clone_size: .

cdr3_nt: TGTGCCAGCAGCTTGCGAGGCGAGCAGTACTTC
cdr3_aa: CASSLRGEQYF
v_call: TRBV7-3
j_call: TRBJ2-7
d_call: .
clone_size: .

cdr3_nt: TGCGCCAGCAGCTCGGGACTGGGACTCACAGATACGCAGTATTTT
cdr3_aa: CASSSGLGLTDTQYF
v_call: TRBV5-1
j_call: TRBJ2-3
d_call: .
clone_size: .

cdr3_nt: TGTGCCAGTAGTATTACGGGGGGGAACACTGAAGCTTTCTTT
cdr3_aa: CASSITGGNTEAFF
v_call: TRBV19
j_call: TRBJ1-1
d_call: .
clone_size: few

cdr3_nt: TGTGCCAGCGACAGGGGCGGTGGCTATGGCTACACCTTC
cdr3_aa: CASDRGGGYGYTF
v_call: TRBV2
j_call: TRBJ1-2
d_call: TRBD1
clone_size: .

cdr3_nt: TGTGCCAGCAGGCCGGGACAGAGGAGCAATCAGCCCCAGCATTTT
cdr3_aa: CASRPGQRSNQPQHF
v_call: TRBV6-5
j_call: TRBJ1-5
d_call: TRBD1
clone_size: .

cdr3_nt: TGCGCCAGCAGCTTGCCGAGCGGGAGGGCCCACGAGCAGTACTTC
cdr3_aa: CASSLPSGRAHEQYF
v_call: TRBV5-1
j_call: TRBJ2-7
d_call: TRBD2
clone_size: few

cdr3_nt: TGTGCCAGCAGTCCAGGGGACATCACTGAAGCTTTCTTT
cdr3_aa: CASSPGDITEAFF
v_call: TRBV13
j_call: TRBJ1-1
d_call: .
clone_size: .

cdr3_nt: TGTGCCAGCAGCGTAGGGGTAGGGGCACGGGACAGTATTTATGGCTACACCTTC
cdr3_aa: CASSVGVGARDSIYGYTF
v_call: TRBV9
j_call: TRBJ1-2
d_call: TRBD1
clone_size: .

cdr3_nt: TGTGCCAGTAGTCCTCAGGGCGGGGGCGGTTTTTCACCCCTCCACTTT
cdr3_aa: CASSPQGGGGFSPLHF
v_call: TRBV19
j_call: TRBJ1-6
d_call: .
clone_size: .

cdr3_nt: TGTGCCATCAGTGAGTCGAATGGCCACTATAGCAATCAGCCCCAGCATTTT
cdr3_aa: CAISESNGHYSNQPQHF
v_call: TRBV10-3
j_call: TRBJ1-5
d_call: .
clone_size: .

cdr3_nt: TGTGCCAGCAGCTTTCAACAGGGGGATACGCAGTATTTT
cdr3_aa: CASSFQQGDTQYF
v_call: TRBV9
j_call: TRBJ2-3
d_call: TRBD1
clone_size: .

cdr3_nt: TGTGCCAGCAGCCGGGAGATCTCCTACAATGAGCAGTTCTTC
cdr3_aa: CASSREISYNEQFF
v_call: TRBV3-1/TRBV3-2
j_call: TRBJ2-1
d_call: .
clone_size: once

cdr3_nt: TGTGCCAGCAGCCCCCCCTGGGGCGGGGGCGTCTACGAGCAGTACTTC
cdr3_aa: CASSPPWGGGVYEQYF
v_call: TRBV14
j_call: TRBJ2-7
d_call: .
clone_size: few

cdr3_nt: TGTGCCAGCAGCCAACTCAATCAGCCCCAGCATTTT
cdr3_aa: CASSQLNQPQHF
v_call: TRBV3-1/TRBV3-2
j_call: TRBJ1-5
d_call: .
clone_size: .

cdr3_nt: TGTGCCAGCTCACCACAAGAGCAGGGGAATGAAAAACTGTTTTTT
cdr3_aa: CASSPQEQGNEKLFF
v_call: TRBV18
j_call: TRBJ1-4
d_call: .
clone_size: .

cdr3_nt: TGTGCCAGCAGCATTACTAGCGGGAGTGCCGGGGAGCTGTTTTTT
cdr3_aa: CASSITSGSAGELFF
v_call: TRBV7-2
j_call: TRBJ2-2
d_call: TRBD2
clone_size: .

cdr3_nt: TGTGCCAGCAGCGATGTCACAGCTTATGGCTACACCTTC
cdr3_aa: CASSDVTAYGYTF
v_call: TRBV11-2
j_call: TRBJ1-2
d_call: .
clone_size: once

cdr3_nt: TGTGCCAGCTGGAATTCGGCAGGTGAAGCTTTCTTT
cdr3_aa: CASWNSAGEAFF
v_call: TRBV25-1
j_call: TRBJ1-1
d_call: .
clone_size: .

cdr3_nt: TGTGCCAGTAGTCCAAGACGACAGGGGCGAGGTCAGCCCCAGCATTTT
cdr3_aa: CASSPRRQGRGQPQHF
v_call: TRBV19
j_call: TRBJ1-5
d_call: TRBD1
clone_size: .

cdr3_nt: TGTGCCAGCAGCCAAGATCAGGCTAGCGGATACTACGAGCAGTACTTC
cdr3_aa: CASSQDQASGYYEQYF
v_call: TRBV4-2
j_call: TRBJ2-7
d_call: TRBD2
clone_size: once

cdr3_nt: TGCAGCGTTGAGTCAGGGTATGGCTACACCTTC
cdr3_aa: CSVESGYGYTF
v_call: TRBV29-1
j_call: TRBJ1-2
d_call: .
clone_size: few

cdr3_nt: TGTGCCAGCAGCCGGCAAAGGGGCGGTGAGCAGTTCTTC
cdr3_aa: CASSRQRGGEQFF
v_call: TRBV6-5
j_call: TRBJ2-1
d_call: .
clone_size: .

cdr3_nt: TGTGCCAGCAGCGGCAAAGATAGCTCCCACTACGAGCAGTACTTC
cdr3_aa: CASSGKDSSHYEQYF
v_call: TRBV14
j_call: TRBJ2-7
d_call: .
clone_size: few

cdr3_nt: TGTGCCAGCACCCCTGGGAGTAGTTCACCCCTCCACTTT
cdr3_aa: CASTPGSSSPLHF
v_call: TRBV12-3/TRBV12-4
j_call: TRBJ1-6
d_call: .
clone_size: .

cdr3_nt: TGTGCCAGTAGTATGGGCAGCCATTACGAGCAGTACTTC
cdr3_aa: CASSMGSHYEQYF
v_call: TRBV19
j_call: TRBJ2-7
d_call: .
clone_size: few

cdr3_nt: TGCGCCAGCAGCCAACGAGCAGGGCCAGATACGCAGTATTTT
cdr3_aa: CASSQRAGPDTQYF
v_call: TRBV4-1
j_call: TRBJ2-3
d_call: .
clone_size: .

cdr3_nt: TGTGCCAGTAGTGAGGATGGCTACACCTTC
cdr3_aa: CASSEDGYTF
v_call: TRBV19
j_call: TRBJ1-2
d_call: .
clone_size: .

cdr3_nt: TGCGCCAGCAGCTCCGGGACAGGGGTGGACGAGCAGTACTTC
cdr3_aa: CASSSGTGVDEQYF
v_call: TRBV5-1
j_call: TRBJ2-7
d_call: TRBD1
clone_size: .

cdr3_nt: TGTGCCTGGAGGACAGGGAGAGATACGCAGTATTTT
cdr3_aa: CAWRTGRDTQYF
v_call: TRBV30
j_call: TRBJ2-3
d_call: TRBD1
clone_size: few

cdr3_nt: TGTGCCAGCAGTACTAGGCAGCCTGGCTACACCTTC
cdr3_aa: CASSTRQPGYTF
v_call: TRBV25-1
j_call: TRBJ1-2
d_call: .
clone_size: few

cdr3_nt: TGTGCCAGTAGTATAGGACAGGGGGCAGCCGGGGAGCTGTTTTTT
cdr3_aa: CASSIGQGAAGELFF
v_call: TRBV19
j_call: TRBJ2-2
d_call: TRBD1
clone_size: few

cdr3_nt: TGTGCCAGCAGTCGGCTAGCGGGGTATACGCAGTATTTT
cdr3_aa: CASSRLAGYTQYF
v_call: TRBV6-2/TRBV6-3
j_call: TRBJ2-3
d_call: TRBD2
clone_size: .